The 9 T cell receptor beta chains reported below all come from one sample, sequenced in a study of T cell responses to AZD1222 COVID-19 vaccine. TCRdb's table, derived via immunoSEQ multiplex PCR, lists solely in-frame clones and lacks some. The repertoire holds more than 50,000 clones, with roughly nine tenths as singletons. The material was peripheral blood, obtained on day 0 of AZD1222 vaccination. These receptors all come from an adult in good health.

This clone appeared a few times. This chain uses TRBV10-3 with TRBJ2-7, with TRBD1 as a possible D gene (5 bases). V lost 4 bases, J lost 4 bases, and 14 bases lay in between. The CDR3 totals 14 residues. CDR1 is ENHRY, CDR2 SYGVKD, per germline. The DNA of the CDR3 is TGTGCCATCAGTGGGCAACAACAGGTATACGAGCAGTACTTC. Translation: CAISGQQQVYEQYF.

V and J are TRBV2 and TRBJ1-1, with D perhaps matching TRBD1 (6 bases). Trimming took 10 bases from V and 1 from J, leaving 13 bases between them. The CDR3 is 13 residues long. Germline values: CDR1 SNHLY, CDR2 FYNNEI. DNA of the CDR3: TGTGCCACAAGGACAGAAAAGAACACTGAAGCTTTCTTT. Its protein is CATRTEKNTEAFF.

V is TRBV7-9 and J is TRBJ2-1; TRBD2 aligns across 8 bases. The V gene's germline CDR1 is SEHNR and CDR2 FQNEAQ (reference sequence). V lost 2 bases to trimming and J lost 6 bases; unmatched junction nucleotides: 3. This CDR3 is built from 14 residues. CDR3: CASSLPGGGNEQFF. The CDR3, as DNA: TGTGCCAGCAGCTTACCGGGAGGGGGCAATGAGCAGTTCTTC.

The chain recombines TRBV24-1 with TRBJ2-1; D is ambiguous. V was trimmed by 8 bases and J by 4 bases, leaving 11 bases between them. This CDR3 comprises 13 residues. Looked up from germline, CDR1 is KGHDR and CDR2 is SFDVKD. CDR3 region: CATNDIGYNEQFF. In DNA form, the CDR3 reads TGTGCCACCAATGACATTGGGTACAATGAGCAGTTCTTC.

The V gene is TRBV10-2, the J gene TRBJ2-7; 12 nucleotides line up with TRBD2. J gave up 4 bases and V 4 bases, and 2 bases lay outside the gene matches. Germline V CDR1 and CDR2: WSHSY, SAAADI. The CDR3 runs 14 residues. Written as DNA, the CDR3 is TGCGCCAGCAGTGCCGGGACTAGCGGGTACGAGCAGTACTTC. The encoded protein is CASSAGTSGYEQYF.

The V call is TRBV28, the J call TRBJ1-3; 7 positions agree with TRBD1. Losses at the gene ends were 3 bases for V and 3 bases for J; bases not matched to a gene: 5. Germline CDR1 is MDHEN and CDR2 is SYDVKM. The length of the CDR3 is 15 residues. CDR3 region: CASSLPQGVGNTIYF. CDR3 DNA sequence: TGTGCCAGCAGTTTGCCCCAGGGGGTTGGAAACACCATATATTTT. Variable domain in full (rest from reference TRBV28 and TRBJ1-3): DVKVTQSSRYLVKRTGEKVFLECVQDMDHENMFWYRQDPGLGLRLIYFSYDVKMKEKGDIPEGYSVSREKKERFSLILESASTNQTSMYLCASSLPQGVGNTIYFGEGSWLTVV.

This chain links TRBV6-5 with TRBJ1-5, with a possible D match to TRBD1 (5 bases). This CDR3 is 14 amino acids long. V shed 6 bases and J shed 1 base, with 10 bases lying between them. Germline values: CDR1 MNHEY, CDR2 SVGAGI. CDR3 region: CASRLRQSNQPQHF. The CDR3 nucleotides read TGTGCCAGCAGGCTGAGACAGAGCAATCAGCCCCAGCATTTT.

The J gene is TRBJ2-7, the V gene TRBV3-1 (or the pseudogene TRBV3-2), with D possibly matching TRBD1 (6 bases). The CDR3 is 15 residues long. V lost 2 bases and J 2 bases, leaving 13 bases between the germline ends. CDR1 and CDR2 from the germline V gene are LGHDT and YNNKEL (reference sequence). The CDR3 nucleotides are TGTGCCAGCAGCCAAAAGGATGGGGGCCCCTACGAGCAGTACTTC. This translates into CASSQKDGGPYEQYF.

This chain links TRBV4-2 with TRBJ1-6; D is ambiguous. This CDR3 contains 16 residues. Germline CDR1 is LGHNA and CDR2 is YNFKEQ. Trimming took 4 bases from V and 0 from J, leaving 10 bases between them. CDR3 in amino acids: CASSPGRNSYNSPLHF. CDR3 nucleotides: TGTGCCAGCAGCCCCGGCAGGAACTCCTATAATTCACCCCTCCACTTT.